This T cell receptor (beta chain) was profiled in a study of cytomegalovirus exposure and HLA in healthy donors. The germline CDR1 and CDR2 sequences are ENHRY and SYGVKD. This CDR3 is 15 amino acids long. V dropped 4 bases and J dropped 5 bases, with 14 bases sitting between them. With 60 Vbeta and 13 Jbeta primers, the PCR was carried out. Clones were read by immunoSEQ multiplex PCR, and TCRdb kept only the in-frame ones, dropping some. Here the sample spans roughly 120,000 clones, around two thirds being singletons. Healthy donors of bone marrow made up the group. The chain joins TRBV10-3 to TRBJ2-2, with a possible D match to TRBD1 (7 bases). The TCR sequence derives from a woman aged 40 to 50 in good health and CMV-seropositive. Sequencing used PBMCs. In nucleotides, the CDR3 is TGTGCCATCAGTGGTGGGCAGGGGGGAACCGGGGAGCTGTTTTTT. Translating gives CAISGGQGGTGELFF.